This entry describes one T cell receptor (beta chain). Patients from Seattle were sampled longitudinally, starting during active infection. This specimen comes from a study of blood T cell repertoires in COVID-19. In the study overall: Donors in the United States, Italy and Spain gave samples during acute or convalescent COVID-19. T cells, B-cell-depleted T cells, or PBMCs supplied cDNA or gDNA.

Methods used by the authors: Researchers report that nucleated cell counts were estimated from reference gene primer amplification. Method: immunoSEQ multiplex PCR; TCRdb's copy keeps in-frame clones and lacks some. The D gene and trimming were derived from the DNA, and the V and J assignments and clone size from that table. The sample contains nearly 95,000 clones, approximately 74% of which appear only once. The sequenced sample consisted of peripheral blood. This clonotype was obtained from an older man with COVID-19, enrolled during active disease.

Written as DNA, the CDR3 is TGTGCCAGCAGTTTTGGGCAATACGAGCAGTACTTC. Amino acid sequence: CASSFGQYEQYF. The chain couples TRBV12-3 or TRBV12-4 to TRBJ2-7, with D unresolved. V shed 3 bases and J shed 4 bases, with 7 bases lying between them. The length of the CDR3 is 12 residues.